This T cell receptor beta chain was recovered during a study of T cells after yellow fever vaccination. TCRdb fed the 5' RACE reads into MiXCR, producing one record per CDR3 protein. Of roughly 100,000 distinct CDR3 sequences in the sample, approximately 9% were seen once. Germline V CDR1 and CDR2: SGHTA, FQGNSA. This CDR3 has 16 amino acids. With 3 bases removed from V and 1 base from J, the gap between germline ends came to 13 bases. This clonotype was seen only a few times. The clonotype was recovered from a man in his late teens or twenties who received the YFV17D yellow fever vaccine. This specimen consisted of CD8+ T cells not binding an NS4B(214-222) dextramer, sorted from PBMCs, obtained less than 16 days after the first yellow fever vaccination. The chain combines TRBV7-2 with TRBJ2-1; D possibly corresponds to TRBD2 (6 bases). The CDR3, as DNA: TGTGCCAGCAGCTTGTCAATCCGGGGGTCCTACAATGAGCAGTTCTTC. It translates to CASSLSIRGSYNEQFF.